Below are 23 T cell receptor beta chains sequenced from a single sample in a study of T cell responses to AZD1222 COVID-19 vaccine. Repertoires were generated with immunoSEQ multiplex PCR, while TCRdb's copy carries only in-frame clones and drops some. This repertoire shows about 170,000 clones, over 75% found once; its top ten account for approximately 3%. Sample: peripheral blood, taken on day 0 of AZD1222 vaccination. The source is an adult in good health.

This chain uses TRBV6-6 with TRBJ1-3, with D tentatively TRBD1 (6 bases). Trimming removed 7 bases at V and 0 bases at J, with 16 bases between. Germline V gene lookup returns CDR1 MNHNY and CDR2 SVGAGI (reference sequence). This CDR3 is built from 16 residues. As DNA, the CDR3 is TGTGCCAGCATCCCAACAACAGGGACCTCTGGAAACACCATATATTTT. Translation: CASIPTTGTSGNTIYF.

V usage is TRBV5-1 and J usage is TRBJ1-2; 7 bases align to TRBD1. J gave up 6 bases and V 4 bases, and 12 bases lay outside the gene matches. This CDR3 is built from 15 residues. Germline values: CDR1 SGHRS, CDR2 YFSETQ. Here the CDR3 reads CASSPERQGWNGYTF. In DNA form, the CDR3 reads TGCGCCAGCAGCCCCGAGCGACAGGGCTGGAATGGCTACACCTTC.

The gene calls are TRBV5-1 and TRBJ2-7, with 9 bases identical to TRBD1. The CDR3 length is 15 residues. Per the germline V gene, CDR1 is SGHRS and CDR2 is YFSETQ. V lost 6 bases, J lost 2 bases, and 9 bases stayed unmatched. CDR3 in DNA: TGCGCCAGCACCAGAGGCGGGACAGGGCCCTACGAGCAGTACTTC. Its protein is CASTRGGTGPYEQYF.

The V and J genes are TRBV5-4 and TRBJ1-1; D might be TRBD1 (5 bases). The CDR3 is made up of 13 amino acids. Germline CDR1 reads SGHNT; CDR2 reads YYREEE (reference sequence). V was shortened by 3 bases and J by 7 bases, with 13 bases between the two germline ends. CDR3 sequence reads: CASSWGGELEAFF. For the CDR3, the DNA is TGTGCCAGCAGCTGGGGGGGGGAACTTGAAGCTTTCTTT.

CDR3 DNA sequence: TGTGCCAGGGACAGGGGGCAGACGGAGACCCAGTACTTC. This encodes CARDRGQTETQYF. The chain recombines TRBV19 with TRBJ2-5, with 11 positions matching TRBD1. The CDR3 spans 13 residues. Trimming removed 9 bases from V and 5 bases from J; junction bases left unmatched: 5. Germline lookup yields CDR1 LNHDA and CDR2 SQIVND (reference sequence).

The genes are TRBV7-9 and TRBJ2-1, with TRBD1 identical over 8 bases. This CDR3 contains 16 residues. Germline-derived CDR1 and CDR2 are SEHNR and FQNEAQ (reference sequence). Germline trimming cut 5 bases from V and 4 bases from J; bases unmatched to any gene: 10. The CDR3: CASSPSTGGLYNEQFF. The CDR3 DNA reads TGTGCCAGCAGCCCCTCCACAGGGGGTTTATACAATGAGCAGTTCTTC.

This chain's CDR3 is CAISESTGGGTEAFF. In DNA, the CDR3 is TGTGCCATCAGTGAGTCGACTGGGGGGGGCACTGAAGCTTTCTTT. The chain couples TRBV10-3 to TRBJ1-1; TRBD1 is a possible D gene (5 bases). Trimming left V 0 bases short and J 4 bases short, with 12 bases between. Per the germline V gene, CDR1 is ENHRY and CDR2 is SYGVKD. The CDR3 totals 15 residues.

This chain uses TRBV6-5 with TRBJ2-2, with D tentatively TRBD1 (5 bases). This CDR3 has 13 residues. V was trimmed by 8 bases and J by 1 base, leaving 8 bases between them. Germline V gene sequence: CDR1 MNHEY, CDR2 SVGAGI. The CDR3 protein is CASGQGNTGELFF. The CDR3 coding sequence is TGTGCCAGCGGGCAGGGGAACACCGGGGAGCTGTTTTTT.

This clone has more than one count but fewer than ten. V and J are TRBV24-1 and TRBJ2-2; 8 positions match TRBD2. From germline, CDR1 is KGHDR and CDR2 SFDVKD. With V trimmed by 1 base and J by 3 bases, 0 bases remained unmatched. The CDR3 consists of 15 residues. CDR3 loop: CATSDLLADTGELFF. CDR3 sequence (DNA): TGTGCCACCAGTGATTTACTAGCGGACACCGGGGAGCTGTTTTTT.

The chain uses TRBV5-5 and TRBJ1-4; D perhaps matches TRBD1 (5 bases). V was trimmed by 3 bases and J by 7 bases, leaving 19 bases between them. The germline gives CDR1 SGHKS, CDR2 YYEKEE (reference sequence). The CDR3 covers 16 residues. The CDR3 region has the DNA TGTGCCAGCAGCTCCCCCGCTGGGGCTGCCGGTGAAAAACTGTTTTTT. Amino acids: CASSSPAGAAGEKLFF.

The V call is TRBV7-9, the J call TRBJ2-7, with 9 bases that match TRBD1. The CDR3 extends over 15 amino acids. With 2 bases clipped from V and 3 bases from J, the junction kept 5 bases outside the gene matches. The germline V gene encodes CDR1 SEHNR and CDR2 FQNEAQ (reference sequence). In nucleotides, the CDR3 is TGTGCCAGCAGCTTACTAGGACAGGGGAGCTACGAGCAGTACTTC. The encoded protein is CASSLLGQGSYEQYF. The complete variable domain, with remaining parts taken from reference TRBV7-9 and TRBJ2-7, reads DTGVSQNPRHKITKRGQNVTFRCDPISEHNRLYWYRQTLGQGPEFLTYFQNEAQLEKSRLLSDRFSAERPKGSFSTLEIQRTEQGDSAMYLCASSLLGQGSYEQYFGPGTRLTVT.

The chain links TRBV9 to TRBJ2-5; tentatively, D is TRBD2 (5 bases). This CDR3 has 13 residues. V lost 1 base and J 7 bases, leaving 11 bases between the germline ends. In germline, CDR1 is SGDLS, CDR2 YYNGEE. CDR3 protein: CASSVQEVGTQYF. The CDR3 DNA sequence: TGTGCCAGCAGCGTACAGGAGGTGGGGACCCAGTACTTC.

This clone was observed once. The chain carries TRBV12-5 and TRBJ1-6; no firm D call. Germline values: CDR1 LGHNT, CDR2 FRNRAP. The CDR3 length is 14 residues. Trimming stripped 6 bases from V and 11 bases from J, with 17 bases between. The CDR3 loop reads CASGRTAGRTPLHF. CDR3 bases: TGTGCTAGTGGAAGGACGGCGGGGAGGACACCCCTCCACTTT.

The V call is TRBV13, the J call TRBJ1-2, with 10 bases matching TRBD1. This CDR3 contains 14 residues. Germline V gives CDR1 PRHDT, CDR2 FYEKMQ (reference sequence). The J segment lost 2 bases and the V segment lost 5 bases, leaving 2 bases of the junction unmatched. The CDR3 nucleotides are TGTGCCAGCAGCCAGGGACAGGGGAACTATGGCTACACCTTC. This gives the protein CASSQGQGNYGYTF. The full variable domain, rest sourced from reference TRBV13 and TRBJ1-2, is AAGVIQSPRHLIKEKRETATLKCYPIPRHDTVYWYQQGPGQDPQFLISFYEKMQSDKGSIPDRFSAQQFSDYHSELNMSSLELGDSALYFCASSQGQGNYGYTFGSGTRLTVV.

In DNA form, the CDR3 reads TGTGCCAGTAGTATAGATTCCCCGGGACATGAAGCTTTCTTT. It yields the protein CASSIDSPGHEAFF. The genes are TRBV19 and TRBJ1-1; perhaps TRBD1 as D (6 bases). CDR3 length: 14 amino acids. From germline, CDR1 is LNHDA and CDR2 SQIVND (reference sequence). V gave up 0 bases and J gave up 7 bases, with 12 bases separating them.

This clone turned up a few times. The chain joins TRBV27 to TRBJ2-7; 8 bases fit TRBD1. The CDR3 has 15 residues. Germline CDR1 and CDR2: MNHEY and SMNVEV (reference sequence). Losses at the gene ends were 2 bases for V and 7 bases for J; bases not matched to a gene: 10. The CDR3 DNA is TGTGCCAGCAGTTTAAGGCGACAGGGGCTAAGGGAGCAGTACTTC. It encodes CASSLRRQGLREQYF.

CDR3 amino acids: CASSAGKGVSPLHF. CDR3 DNA sequence: TGTGCCAGCAGTGCGGGGAAAGGGGTCTCACCCCTCCACTTT. The V gene is TRBV2, the J gene TRBJ1-6; D might be TRBD1 (5 bases). There are 14 residues in the CDR3. V was cut by 4 bases and J by 10 bases, with 14 bases left in between. Germline V CDR1 and CDR2: SNHLY, FYNNEI.

The chain carries TRBV9 and TRBJ2-2; TRBD2 might be the D (6 bases). Trimming removed 2 bases at V and 3 bases at J, with 14 bases between. Germline V gives CDR1 SGDLS, CDR2 YYNGEE. The CDR3 sequence is 16 residues long. The CDR3 protein is CASSVGAGGHTGELFF. For the CDR3, the DNA is TGTGCCAGCAGCGTTGGGGCTGGAGGGCACACCGGGGAGCTGTTTTTT.

The V and J genes are TRBV9 and TRBJ2-5, with a possible D match to TRBD1 (5 bases). Trimming cost V 4 bases and J 4 bases, with 20 bases left between them. The CDR3 loop spans 16 amino acids. Germline CDR1 SGDLS, CDR2 YYNGEE. CDR3 loop: CASSKTDVQGVETQYF. In DNA form, the CDR3 reads TGTGCCAGCAGCAAAACAGATGTCCAGGGCGTAGAGACCCAGTACTTC.

The rearrangement uses TRBV6-4 and TRBJ1-1; no reliable D call. In germline, CDR1 is MRHNA, CDR2 SNTAGT. Trimming took off 4 bases at V and 2 bases at J, with 8 bases between the two ends. The CDR3 loop spans 13 amino acids. The CDR3 here is CASSAGVNTEAFF. The CDR3 region has the DNA TGTGCCAGCAGTGCTGGGGTTAACACTGAAGCTTTCTTT.

The CDR3, as DNA: TGTGCCAGCTCCCTTAGCCTAGCGGGGGCTCATGAGCAGTTCTTC. Translating it yields CASSLSLAGAHEQFF. V is TRBV28 and J is TRBJ2-1; 10 nucleotides align to TRBD2. Germline values: CDR1 MDHEN, CDR2 SYDVKM. The V gene end was trimmed by 8 bases and the J gene end by 8 bases; junction bases not matched to a gene: 12. The CDR3 runs to 15 residues.

This clone showed up just once. V gene TRBV2 combines with J gene TRBJ1-6; 7 nucleotides match TRBD1. The CDR3 runs to 14 residues. Germline V gene lookup returns CDR1 SNHLY and CDR2 FYNNEI. Trimming at V came to 6 bases and at J to 9 bases, leaving 8 bases not matched to a gene. Written as DNA, the CDR3 is TGTGCCAGCAGGACCGACAGGGCGGGTTCACCCCTCCACTTT. Amino acid sequence: CASRTDRAGSPLHF.

The chain employs TRBV19 and TRBJ1-2; D ambiguous. The germline CDR1 and CDR2 sequences are LNHDA and SQIVND (reference sequence). The V end was cut by 6 bases, the J end by 1 base, with 9 bases between. The CDR3 covers 13 residues. CDR3 sequence: CASSRAHNYGYTF. The CDR3, as DNA: TGTGCCAGTAGCCGGGCCCATAACTATGGCTACACCTTC.